This T cell receptor beta chain appears in the sequencing data of a study of blood T cell repertoires in COVID-19. TCRdb's copy holds only in-frame clones and misses some; the assay was immunoSEQ multiplex PCR. The sample has 250,000 to 350,000 clones, 88% seen once; the top ten hold about 11%. CDR3 length equals 15 residues. Germline CDR1 and CDR2: SGDLS and YYNGEE. Between the trimmed V and J ends, which lost 0 bases and 0 bases, there was a span of 10 bases. The gene calls are TRBV9 and TRBJ2-7; the D is unclear. Sample: peripheral blood. This TCR was recovered from a woman in her 30s with COVID-19, enrolled during active disease. The CDR3 region is CASSVAITSSYEQYF. As DNA, the CDR3 is TGTGCCAGCAGCGTAGCAATCACGAGCTCCTACGAGCAGTACTTC.